The entry below describes one T cell receptor (beta chain). This sample is drawn from a study of OX40 agonist ivuxolimab in advanced cancers. CDR3 size: 17 residues. From germline, CDR1 is LNHDA and CDR2 SQIVND (reference sequence). The J segment lost 5 bases and the V segment lost 0 bases, leaving 12 bases of the junction unmatched. Clones were sequenced by immunoSEQ multiplex PCR, and TCRdb holds only the in-frame ones, with some missing. The table lists around 60,000 clones, 82% of them singletons. This clonotype originated in an adult with an advanced solid tumor such as melanoma, head and neck, liver or kidney cancer. The V gene is TRBV19, the J gene TRBJ1-1; 7 bases map to TRBD1. The source material was CD4+ or CD8+ T cells sorted from blood, sampled in a trial of the OX40 agonist ivuxolimab. The CDR3: CASSIDSMTGMETEAFF. CDR3 nucleotide sequence: TGTGCCAGTAGTATAGACAGCATGACAGGGATGGAAACTGAAGCTTTCTTT.